Each of the 17 T cell receptor beta chains below was sequenced from the same sample in a study of cytomegalovirus exposure and HLA in healthy donors. Primers for the PCR totalled 60 Vbeta and 13 Jbeta. Sequencing was performed with immunoSEQ multiplex PCR; in TCRdb, only in-frame clones are kept and a portion is missing. The sample lists roughly 140,000 clones, 78% occurring once. Material: PBMCs. All receptors come from a man in his forties in good health and CMV-seropositive.

The V and J genes are TRBV7-2 and TRBJ2-3; 7 bases are a match to TRBD2. The CDR3 has 15 residues. V trimming: 3 bases; J trimming: 5 bases; junction bases outside the gene matches: 8. The V gene's germline CDR1 is SGHTA and CDR2 FQGNSA. CDR3 loop: CASSFGTTHVDTQYF. CDR3 coding DNA: TGTGCCAGCAGCTTCGGGACTACCCATGTAGATACGCAGTATTTT.

V usage is TRBV5-1 and J usage is TRBJ2-5; weak D call: TRBD2 (7 bases). The J call is uncertain, as TRBJ2-7 better fits the DNA end. Germline CDR1 is SGHRS and CDR2 is YFSETQ. CDR3 length equals 17 residues. DNA of the CDR3: TGCGCCAGCAGCTTAGGGGGGGTCGCGGGAAGATCCTACGAGCAGTACTTC. The encoded protein is CASSLGGVAGRSYEQYF.

This clone was picked up a small number of times. This may come from a read error, since a much larger clone is one base off. V is TRBV7-6 and J is TRBJ1-1, with D uncertain. CDR1 is SGHVS and CDR2 is FNYEAQ in the germline V gene. CDR3 length: 16 residues. V lost 2 bases and J lost 0, with 13 bases in between. CDR3: CASSLKGGRLNTEAFF. The CDR3 coding sequence is TGTGCCAGCAGCTTAAAAGGCGGGCGGTTGAACACTGAAGCTTTCTTT.

The chain joins TRBV27 to TRBJ1-1; possible D gene TRBD1, 5 bases. The germline V and J ends were trimmed by 2 bases and 4 bases, with 8 bases remaining between them. CDR3 size: 13 residues. Looked up from germline, CDR1 is MNHEY and CDR2 is SMNVEV (reference sequence). The CDR3 DNA reads as TGTGCCAGCAGTTTAGGGGGGACCACTGAAGCTTTCTTT. Residues: CASSLGGTTEAFF.

This sequence joins TRBV7-2 and TRBJ2-1; TRBD2 agrees at 12 bases. From germline, CDR1 is SGHTA and CDR2 FQGNSA. The CDR3 loop spans 15 amino acids. Unmatched junction bases numbered 6, after V lost 1 base and J lost 11 bases. In nucleotides, the CDR3 is TGTGCCAGCAGCTTAGGTACTAGCGGGAGGAACCAGCAGTTCTTC. Amino acid sequence: CASSLGTSGRNQQFF.

This chain joins TRBV2 and TRBJ2-5; 7 bases match TRBD2. The tail of the sequence fits TRBJ2-7 better, so the J call may be wrong. The CDR3 totals 14 residues. Germline CDR1 is SNHLY and CDR2 is FYNNEI. CDR3 loop: CASSFSGGGYEQYF. CDR3 nucleotides: TGTGCCAGCAGCTTCTCTGGCGGGGGCTACGAGCAGTACTTC.

The gene calls are TRBV19 and TRBJ2-7, with 13 positions matching TRBD2. The CDR3 sequence is 16 residues long. V trimming: 3 bases; J trimming: 4 bases; junction bases outside the gene matches: 6. Germline assignment: CDR1 LNHDA and CDR2 SQIVND (reference sequence). CDR3 amino acids: CASSITGTSGNYEQYF. For the CDR3, the DNA is TGTGCCAGTAGTATTACCGGGACTAGCGGGAATTACGAGCAGTACTTC.

This chain joins TRBV9 and TRBJ2-3, with 7 bases lining up with TRBD1. Germline loops: CDR1 SGDLS, CDR2 YYNGEE. The CDR3 totals 15 residues. The trim removed 1 base at V and 3 bases at J, leaving 5 bases unmatched. CDR3 coding DNA: TGTGCCAGCAGCGTATCACCGACAGGGACAGATACGCAGTATTTT. This encodes CASSVSPTGTDTQYF.

The J gene is TRBJ2-4, the V gene TRBV5-4, with 10 bases lining up with TRBD1. Germline CDR1 is SGHNT and CDR2 is YYREEE (reference sequence). The CDR3 runs to 17 residues. V lost 0 bases and J lost 4; bases outside the gene matches: 7. This CDR3 reads CASSLAGDRGLKNIQYF. The CDR3 region has the DNA TGTGCCAGCAGCTTGGCGGGGGACAGGGGCTTGAAAAACATTCAGTACTTC.

This clone was detected only once. The chain is built from TRBV5-1 and TRBJ1-1; TRBD1 might be the D (6 bases). This CDR3 has 16 amino acids. Between the trimmed V and J ends, which lost 4 bases and 1 base, there was a span of 17 bases. Germline V lookup: CDR1 SGHRS, CDR2 YFSETQ. CDR3 amino acids: CASSPTMTGPNTEAFF. The CDR3, as DNA: TGCGCCAGCAGCCCGACGATGACAGGTCCGAACACTGAAGCTTTCTTT. The whole variable domain, filled in from reference TRBV5-1 and TRBJ1-1, reads KAGVTQTPRYLIKTRGQQVTLSCSPISGHRSVSWYQQTPGQGLQFLFEYFSETQRNKGNFPGRFSGRQFSNSRSEMNVSTLELGDSALYLCASSPTMTGPNTEAFFGQGTRLTVV.

This clone has a single count. The V call is TRBV30, the J call TRBJ1-4; D call uncertain. Trimming stripped 6 bases from V and 7 bases from J, with 15 bases between. The germline V gene has CDR1 GTSNPN and CDR2 SVGIG (reference sequence). The CDR3 runs 13 residues. The CDR3 DNA sequence: TGTGCCTGTAGTCGGGAGGGCGGTGAAAAACTGTTTTTT. This gives the protein CACSREGGEKLFF.

The chain employs TRBV10-3 and TRBJ2-7, with D possibly TRBD1 on 6 matching bases. Looked up from germline, CDR1 is ENHRY and CDR2 is SYGVKD. V gave up 6 bases and J gave up 0 bases, with 12 bases separating them. There are 14 residues in the CDR3. The CDR3 region is CAISDRSSSYEQYF. The DNA for the CDR3 is TGTGCCATCAGCGACAGGTCTAGCTCCTACGAGCAGTACTTC.

The chain joins TRBV13 to TRBJ2-1; 14 bases map to TRBD2. The germline V gene encodes CDR1 PRHDT and CDR2 FYEKMQ (reference sequence). V was clipped by 5 bases and J by 4 bases; unmatched bases: 10. This CDR3 spans 18 amino acids. The CDR3 region has the DNA TGTGCCAGCAGCCCAGCTGGGACTAGCGGGAGCGAATACAATGAGCAGTTCTTC. Its translation is CASSPAGTSGSEYNEQFF.

This chain connects TRBV27 to TRBJ2-7; a weak D match, TRBD1 (5 bases). This CDR3 region has 13 residues. The V and J ends lost 4 bases and 4 bases respectively, with 11 bases between them. The germline CDR1 and CDR2 sequences are MNHEY and SMNVEV (reference sequence). Here the CDR3 DNA reads TGTGCCAGCAGTTCTCAGGGCAGGTACGAGCAGTACTTC. It is translated as CASSSQGRYEQYF.

The rearrangement joins TRBV30 to TRBJ2-5; unclear D gene. Looked up from germline, CDR1 is GTSNPN and CDR2 is SVGIG (reference sequence). The CDR3 runs to 13 residues. Trimming cost V 2 bases and J 1 base, with 8 bases left between them. The CDR3 region is CAWSLQSQETQYF. CDR3 bases: TGTGCCTGGAGTTTACAATCCCAAGAGACCCAGTACTTC.

This sequence joins TRBV30 and TRBJ2-3; 10 bases match TRBD2. CDR1 and CDR2 from the germline V gene are GTSNPN and SVGIG (reference sequence). V gave up 2 bases and J gave up 0 bases; unmatched junction bases: 2. This CDR3 comprises 15 residues. The CDR3 region has the DNA TGTGCCTGGAGTCTAGCGGGAGTGAGCACAGATACGCAGTATTTT. It translates to CAWSLAGVSTDTQYF.

The rearrangement joins TRBV5-4 to TRBJ2-7, with 8 positions matching TRBD1. The V segment lost 4 bases and the J segment 0 bases; nucleotides outside the gene matches: 3. This CDR3 is built from 14 residues. CDR1 SGHNT and CDR2 YYREEE come from the germline V gene (reference sequence). CDR3 amino acids: CASSRDRGSYEQYF. CDR3 nucleotides: TGTGCCAGCAGCCGTGACAGGGGCTCCTACGAGCAGTACTTC.